This note documents a single TCR beta chain sequence. The antigen is unknown. These data come from a study of T cells in narcolepsy. At the level of the study: Enrolled donors included narcolepsy type 1 or type 2 patients and healthy controls.

Study-wide findings and caveats: Comparing one patient's CSF and blood CD4+ clonotypes highlighted HCRT- and TRIB2-specific autoreactive clonotypes. Reportedly, autoreactive clonotypes were serially detected in patients' blood but not controls'. No autoreactive T cell clone sequences appeared in some memory CD4+ repertoires.

The V end was cut by 6 bases, the J end by 7 bases, with 15 bases between. The germline CDR1 and CDR2 sequences are MNHNS and SASEGT. This CDR3 is 13 amino acids long. The data were produced by immunoSEQ multiplex PCR, yet TCRdb's version contains in-frame clones alone and is incomplete. The sample carries tens of thousands of clones, around 87% recorded once. The sample was memory (CD45RA-) CD4+ T cells from blood. The chain carries TRBV6-1 and TRBJ1-2; D perhaps matches TRBD1 (5 bases). The source of this sequence is a human donor in good health. CDR3 nucleotides: TGTGCCAGCAGGCCCCCGGGGCGCAGTGGCTACACCTTC. It is translated as CASRPPGRSGYTF.